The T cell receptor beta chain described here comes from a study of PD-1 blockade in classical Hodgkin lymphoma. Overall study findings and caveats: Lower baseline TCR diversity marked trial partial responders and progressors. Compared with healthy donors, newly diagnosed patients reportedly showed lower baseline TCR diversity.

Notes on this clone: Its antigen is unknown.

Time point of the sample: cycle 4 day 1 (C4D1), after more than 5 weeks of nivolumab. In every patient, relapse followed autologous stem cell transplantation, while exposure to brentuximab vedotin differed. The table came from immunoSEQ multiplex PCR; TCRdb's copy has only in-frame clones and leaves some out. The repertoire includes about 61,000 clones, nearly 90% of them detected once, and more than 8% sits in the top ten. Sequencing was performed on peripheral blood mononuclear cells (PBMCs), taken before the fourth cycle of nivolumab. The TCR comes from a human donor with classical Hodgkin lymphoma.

The CDR3 nucleotides read TGTGCCAGCTCTCCTGGACAGGGCCCTTACGAGCAGTACTTC. Translating it yields CASSPGQGPYEQYF. The chain combines TRBV18 with TRBJ2-7; 8 nucleotides align to TRBD1. V gave up 6 bases and J gave up 4 bases; unmatched junction bases: 8. Germline V lookup: CDR1 KGHSH, CDR2 LQKENI. This CDR3 is built from 14 residues. Based on the CDR3 plus reference TRBV18 and TRBJ2-7, the full variable domain is NAGVMQNPRHLVRRRGQEARLRCSPMKGHSHVYWYRQLPEEGLKFMVYLQKENIIDESGMPKERFSAEFPKEGPSILRIQQVVRGDSAAYFCASSPGQGPYEQYFGPGTRLTVT.